This entry describes one T cell receptor beta chain. Its antigen is unknown. No base quality values were provided; no much bigger clone lies one nucleotide off. TCRbeta CDR3 regions were amplified from genomic DNA by a two-step, bias-controlled multiplex PCR. Primers specific for every TRBV and TRBJ gene segment were used in the multiplex PCR. The immunoSEQ Assay was used to generate TCRbeta repertoire data. As for the original processing: To merge closely related sequences, reads went through filtering and clustering using a relative-frequency ratio and a modified nearest-neighbor algorithm. IMGT annotation was followed for the assignment of V, D and J genes to CDR3 sequences. Template counts were normalized for PCR amplification bias and quantified against synthetic TCR CDR3 analog sequences. Only unique productive sequences, defined as in-frame CDR3 sequences lacking stop codons, were included in the analyses. Clonality, defined as 1 minus Pielou's evenness, and iChao1 richness were computed with the immunoSEQ Analyzer software. Statistical tests were run in JMP, with either Student's t-test or a non-parametric test chosen according to Shapiro-Wilk normality results. Sourced from immuneACCESS, this table was stored by TCRdb with only in-frame sequences that have V and J called. A share of the clones is absent; for the studies checked, an unresolved V gene accounts for under half, and the remainder has no known explanation. V, J and clone size were drawn from that table, and D and trimming were deduced from the DNA. This sample gives several thousand clones in total; around 90% of them show up just once. Roughly 0.5% of the sample is held by the ten biggest clonotypes.

The V end gives up 2 bases and the J end 1 base, leaving 4 bases in the junction not matched to a gene. From the germline V gene, CDR1 is SGDLS and CDR2 is YYNGEE. CDR3 length: 15 amino acids, cysteine to phenylalanine. Just CDR3 DNA is preserved here, 45 bases in frame from base 1. The sample comes from a study of naive CD8 T cells in extremely preterm neonates (TCRdb year 2017). Regarding the study in general: TCRbeta CDR3 repertoires of sorted naive CD8+ T cells were compared across four age groups: extremely preterm neonates, term neonates, young children and adults. On the study overall, not on this receptor specifically: Preterm neonates had significantly lower iChao1 richness than all other age groups (p < 0.05) and an even clone distribution, indicating a less rich repertoire. To track T cell development within individuals, the authors urged prospective longitudinal studies of preterm and term neonates. Compared with the older groups, preterm CDR3s were shorter and closer to germline, carrying fewer N additions and showing less junctional trimming. A larger fraction of CDR3 nucleotide sequences was shared among preterm neonates (approximately 2.5%) than among term neonates (about 0.4%), young children (around 0.03%) and adults (about 0.01%). A small sample size and variable productive template counts among preterm samples were noted by the authors as limitations.

Four or five elective full-term cesarean deliveries at about 36-42 weeks of gestation, with no labor and no rupture of membranes, were the source of the term cord blood. The study left out pregnancies involving fetal demise, active maternal HSV infection or known maternal HIV infection. A FACSAria III cell sorter was used to sort live, Annexin V-negative naive CD8+ T cells (CD3+CD8+CD45RA+CCR7+). Per sample, between roughly 18,000 and 100,000 naive CD8+ T cells were obtained by sorting. Preassembled standardized sampling kits were used to collect mixed venous-arterial cord blood. Cord blood was held at room temperature, and processing was completed within 4 hours of collection. Ficoll-Paque density gradient centrifugation of diluted blood was used to isolate mononuclear cells. Before sorting, mononuclear cells were cryopreserved in 10% DMSO plus 90% FBS and kept long term at -150 degrees C. Thawed cells were stained with Annexin V and antibodies against CD3, CD8, CCR7 and CD45RA. The DNeasy Blood and Tissue Kit was used to extract genomic DNA from snap-frozen pellets of sorted cells.

The V gene is TRBV9 and the J gene is TRBJ1-1; 8 bases in between match TRBD1. This TCR derives from a newborn in good health. Sequencing was performed on naive CD8+ T cells from cord blood. The CDR3 here reads CASSVTGGTNTEAFF. In nucleotide form, the sequence is TGTGCCAGCAGCGTCACAGGGGGGACGAACACTGAAGCTTTCTTT.